Detailed here is one T cell receptor (beta chain). These data originate in a study of T-cell reconstitution after alpha-beta-depleted transplantation in children. It was with unique molecular identifiers that the TCRbeta library was prepared. TCRdb reprocessed the PCR reads via MiXCR and lists one record per CDR3 protein. The table includes approximately 420,000 distinct CDR3 sequences, roughly 11% detected once. This receptor was taken from a human donor who donated a stem cell graft to a child with acute myeloid leukemia. This specimen was PBMCs from the stem cell graft donor, taken from the stem cell graft.

CDR3 in amino acids: CASSLGLAGEFQETQYF. The CDR3 nucleotides are TGCGCCAGCAGCCTCGGACTAGCGGGGGAATTTCAAGAGACCCAGTACTTC. The chain joins TRBV5-1 to TRBJ2-5, with TRBD2 identical over 13 bases. The CDR3 runs to 17 residues. The germline V gene has CDR1 SGHRS and CDR2 YFSETQ. Trimming cost V 4 bases and J 2 bases; bases outside gene matches: 8.